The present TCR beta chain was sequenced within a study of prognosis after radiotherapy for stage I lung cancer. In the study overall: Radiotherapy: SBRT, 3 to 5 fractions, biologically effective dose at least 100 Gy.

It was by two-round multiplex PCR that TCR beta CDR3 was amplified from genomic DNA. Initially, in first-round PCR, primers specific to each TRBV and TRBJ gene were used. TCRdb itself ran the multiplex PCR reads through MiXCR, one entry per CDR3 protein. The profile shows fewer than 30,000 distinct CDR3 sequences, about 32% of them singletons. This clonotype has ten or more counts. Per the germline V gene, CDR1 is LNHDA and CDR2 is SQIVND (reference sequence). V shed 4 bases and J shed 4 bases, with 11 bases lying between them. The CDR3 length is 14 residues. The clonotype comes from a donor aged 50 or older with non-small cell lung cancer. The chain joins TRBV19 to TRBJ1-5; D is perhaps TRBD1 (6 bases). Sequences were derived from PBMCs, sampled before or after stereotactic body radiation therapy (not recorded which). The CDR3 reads CASSNRQGNQPQHF. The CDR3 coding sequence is TGTGCCAGTAGTAACCGGCAGGGGAATCAGCCCCAGCATTTT.